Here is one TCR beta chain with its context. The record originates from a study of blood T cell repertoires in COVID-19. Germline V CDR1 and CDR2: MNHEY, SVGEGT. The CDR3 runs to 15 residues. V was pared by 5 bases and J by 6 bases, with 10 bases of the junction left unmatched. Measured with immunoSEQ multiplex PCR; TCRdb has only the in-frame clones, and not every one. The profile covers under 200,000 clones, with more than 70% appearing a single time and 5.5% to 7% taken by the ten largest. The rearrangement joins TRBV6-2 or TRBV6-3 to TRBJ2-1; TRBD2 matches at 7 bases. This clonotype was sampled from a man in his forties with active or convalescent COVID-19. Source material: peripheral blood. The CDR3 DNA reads TGTGCCAGCAGTCCCGCCCTGGGGGGGGGCAATGAGCAGTTCTTC. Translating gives CASSPALGGGNEQFF.